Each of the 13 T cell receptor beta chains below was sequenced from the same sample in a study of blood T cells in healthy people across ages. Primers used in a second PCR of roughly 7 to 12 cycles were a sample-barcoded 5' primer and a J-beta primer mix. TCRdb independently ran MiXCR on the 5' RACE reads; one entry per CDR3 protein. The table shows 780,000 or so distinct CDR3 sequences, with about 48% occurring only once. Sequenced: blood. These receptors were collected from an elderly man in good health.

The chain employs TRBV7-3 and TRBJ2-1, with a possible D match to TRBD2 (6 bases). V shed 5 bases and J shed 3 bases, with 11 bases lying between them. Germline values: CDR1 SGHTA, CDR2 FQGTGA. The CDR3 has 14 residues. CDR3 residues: CASSDGTYYNEQFF. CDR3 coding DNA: TGTGCCAGCAGCGACGGGACTTACTACAATGAGCAGTTCTTC.

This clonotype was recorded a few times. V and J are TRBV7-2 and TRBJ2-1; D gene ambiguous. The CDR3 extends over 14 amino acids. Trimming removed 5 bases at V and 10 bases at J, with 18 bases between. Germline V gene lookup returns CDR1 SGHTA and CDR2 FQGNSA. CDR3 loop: CASSPRAGLGEQFF. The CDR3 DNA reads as TGTGCCAGCAGCCCTCGGGCAGGTCTGGGGGAGCAGTTCTTC.

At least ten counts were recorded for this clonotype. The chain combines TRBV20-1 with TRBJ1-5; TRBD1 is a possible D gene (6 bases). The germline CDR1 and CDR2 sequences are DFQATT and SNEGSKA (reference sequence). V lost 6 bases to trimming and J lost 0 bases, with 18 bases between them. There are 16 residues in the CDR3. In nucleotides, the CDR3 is TGCAGTGCATGGCGGGGGGCCGGGGATAGCAATCAGCCCCAGCATTTT. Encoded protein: CSAWRGAGDSNQPQHF.

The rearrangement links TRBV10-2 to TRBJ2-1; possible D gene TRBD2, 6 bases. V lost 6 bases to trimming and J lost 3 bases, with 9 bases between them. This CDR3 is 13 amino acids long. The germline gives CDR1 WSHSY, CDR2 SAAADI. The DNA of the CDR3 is TGCGCCAGCAGCGGGACTTTCTACAATGAGCAGTTCTTC. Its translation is CASSGTFYNEQFF.

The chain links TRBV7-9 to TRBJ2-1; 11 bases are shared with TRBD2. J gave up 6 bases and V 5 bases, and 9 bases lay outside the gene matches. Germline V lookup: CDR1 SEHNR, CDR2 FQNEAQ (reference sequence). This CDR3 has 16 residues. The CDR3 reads CASSPIAGGWGNEQFF. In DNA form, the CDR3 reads TGTGCCAGCAGCCCTATAGCGGGAGGGTGGGGCAATGAGCAGTTCTTC.

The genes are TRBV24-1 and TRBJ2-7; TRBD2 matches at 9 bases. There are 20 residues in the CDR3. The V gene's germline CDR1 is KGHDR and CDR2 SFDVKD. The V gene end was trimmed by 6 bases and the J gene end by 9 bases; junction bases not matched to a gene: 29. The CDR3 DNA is TGTGCCACCAGTTTCATACTCCCGTTAGGATCGCCTAGCGGGAAGAGGGGGCAGTACTTC. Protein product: CATSFILPLGSPSGKRGQYF.

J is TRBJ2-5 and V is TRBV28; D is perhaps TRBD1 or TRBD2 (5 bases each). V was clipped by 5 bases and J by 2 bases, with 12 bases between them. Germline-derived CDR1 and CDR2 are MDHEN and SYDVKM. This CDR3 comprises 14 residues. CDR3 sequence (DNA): TGTGCCAGCAGTCGGGACGGTCTACAAGAGACCCAGTACTTC. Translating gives CASSRDGLQETQYF. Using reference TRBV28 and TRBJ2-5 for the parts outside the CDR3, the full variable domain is DVKVTQSSRYLVKRTGEKVFLECVQDMDHENMFWYRQDPGLGLRLIYFSYDVKMKEKGDIPEGYSVSREKKERFSLILESASTNQTSMYLCASSRDGLQETQYFGPGTRLLVL.

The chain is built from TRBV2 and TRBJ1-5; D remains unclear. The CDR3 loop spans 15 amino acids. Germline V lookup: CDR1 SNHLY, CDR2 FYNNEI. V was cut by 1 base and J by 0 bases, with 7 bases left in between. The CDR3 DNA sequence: TGTGCCAGCAGTGAAGGGGCAACTAGCAATCAGCCCCAGCATTTT. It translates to CASSEGATSNQPQHF.

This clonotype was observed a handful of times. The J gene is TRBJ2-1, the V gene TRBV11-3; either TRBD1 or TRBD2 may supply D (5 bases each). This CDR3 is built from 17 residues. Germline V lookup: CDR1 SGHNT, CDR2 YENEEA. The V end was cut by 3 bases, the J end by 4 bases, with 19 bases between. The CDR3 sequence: CASSLSTPGPDYNEQFF. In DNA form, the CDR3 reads TGTGCCAGCAGCTTGTCAACACCGGGACCAGATTACAATGAGCAGTTCTTC.

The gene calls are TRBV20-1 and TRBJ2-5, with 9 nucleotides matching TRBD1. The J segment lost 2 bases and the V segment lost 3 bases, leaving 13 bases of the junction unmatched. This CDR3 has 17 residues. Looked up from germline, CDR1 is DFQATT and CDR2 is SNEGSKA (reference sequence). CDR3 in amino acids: CSASPPWTGEQQETQYF. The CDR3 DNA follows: TGCAGTGCTAGTCCCCCCTGGACAGGGGAACAACAAGAGACCCAGTACTTC.

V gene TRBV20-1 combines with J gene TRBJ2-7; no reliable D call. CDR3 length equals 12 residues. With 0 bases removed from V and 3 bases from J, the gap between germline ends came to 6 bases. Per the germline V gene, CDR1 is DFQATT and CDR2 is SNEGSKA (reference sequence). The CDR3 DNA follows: TGCAGTGCTAGAGATCGGCTCTACGAGCAGTACTTC. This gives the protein CSARDRLYEQYF.

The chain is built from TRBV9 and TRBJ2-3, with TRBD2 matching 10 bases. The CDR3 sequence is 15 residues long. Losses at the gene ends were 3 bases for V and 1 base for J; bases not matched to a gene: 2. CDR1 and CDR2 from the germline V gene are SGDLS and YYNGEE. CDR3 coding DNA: TGTGCCAGCAGCGCCGGGACTAGCGGCACAGATACGCAGTATTTT. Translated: CASSAGTSGTDTQYF.

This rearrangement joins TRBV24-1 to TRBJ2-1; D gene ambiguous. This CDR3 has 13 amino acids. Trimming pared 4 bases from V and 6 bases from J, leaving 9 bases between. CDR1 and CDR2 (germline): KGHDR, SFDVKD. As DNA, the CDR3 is TGTGCCACCAGTGACCCACCTACCAATGAGCAGTTCTTC. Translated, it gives CATSDPPTNEQFF.